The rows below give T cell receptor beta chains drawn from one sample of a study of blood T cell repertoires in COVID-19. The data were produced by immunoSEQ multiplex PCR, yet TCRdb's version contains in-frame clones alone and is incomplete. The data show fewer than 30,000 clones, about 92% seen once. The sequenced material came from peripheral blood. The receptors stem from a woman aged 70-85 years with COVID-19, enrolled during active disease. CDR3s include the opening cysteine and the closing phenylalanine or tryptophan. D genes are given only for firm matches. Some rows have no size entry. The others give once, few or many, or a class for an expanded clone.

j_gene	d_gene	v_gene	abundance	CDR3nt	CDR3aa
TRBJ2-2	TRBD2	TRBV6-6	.	TGTGCCAGCAGTTACGAGAGCGGGAGAGGGTCCGGGGAGCTGTTTTTT	CASSYESGRGSGELFF
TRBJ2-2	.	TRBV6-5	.	TGTGCCAGCACCGAGTTAGATGGCACCGGGGAGCTGTTTTTT	CASTELDGTGELFF
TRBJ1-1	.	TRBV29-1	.	TGCAGCGGCGGACAGCCGAACACTGAAGCTTTCTTT	CSGGQPNTEAFF
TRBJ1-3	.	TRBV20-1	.	TGCAGTGCTAGTCACAGGGACGAGGGAAACACCATATATTTT	CSASHRDEGNTIYF
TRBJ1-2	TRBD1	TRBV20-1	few	TGCAGTGCCGACAGGGGCTATGGCTACACCTTC	CSADRGYGYTF
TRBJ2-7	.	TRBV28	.	TGTGCCAGCAGTTTGACTTCCTACGAGCAGTACTTC	CASSLTSYEQYF
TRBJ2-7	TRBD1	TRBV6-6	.	TGTGCCAGCAGTACAGACAGGGTATGGGATCGGCAGCAGTACTTC	CASSTDRVWDRQQYF
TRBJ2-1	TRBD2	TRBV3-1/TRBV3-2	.	TGTGCCAGCAGCCAAGCGTTCGGCGGGGGCTACAATGAGCAGTTCTTC	CASSQAFGGGYNEQFF
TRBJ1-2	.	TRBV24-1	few	TGTGCCACCAGTGACCAAGGACTCGGTGACTACACCTTC	CATSDQGLGDYTF
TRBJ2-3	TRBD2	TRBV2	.	TGTGCCAGCAGTGTTGTGGGAGGGTCCGGAGATACGCAGTATTTT	CASSVVGGSGDTQYF
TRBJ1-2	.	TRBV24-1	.	TGTGCCACCAGTGATTTCCGAGGGCATGGCTACACCTTC	CATSDFRGHGYTF
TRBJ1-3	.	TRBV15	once	TGTGCCACCAGCAGAGATCGGGGTCTGGCTGGAAACACCATATATTTT	CATSRDRGLAGNTIYF
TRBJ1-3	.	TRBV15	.	TGTGCCACCAGCAACGACTTGAACTCTGGAAACACCATATATTTT	CATSNDLNSGNTIYF
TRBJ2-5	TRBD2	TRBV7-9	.	TGTGCCACTGGGACTAGCGGAGCTCGGGAGACCCAGTACTTC	CATGTSGARETQYF
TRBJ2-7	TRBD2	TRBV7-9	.	TGTGCCAGCAGCTTAGTAGCGGGATTCGACGAGCAGTACTTC	CASSLVAGFDEQYF